What follows is one T cell receptor (beta chain) and its context. This specimen belongs to a study of blood T cell repertoires in COVID-19. CDR3 size: 15 residues. Per germline, CDR1 LGHDT and CDR2 YNNKEL (reference sequence). The germline V and J ends were trimmed by 3 bases and 7 bases, with 13 bases remaining between them. Libraries were prepared by immunoSEQ multiplex PCR; TCRdb keeps only in-frame clonotypes and omits some of them. The data contain 150,000 to 200,000 clones, more than 65% of them singletons. Sequencing used PBMCs or T cells enriched from blood (not recorded which). The genes are TRBV3-1 (or the pseudogene TRBV3-2) and TRBJ1-6; D possibly corresponds to TRBD1 (6 bases). The clonotype was recovered from a woman aged 50 to 60 with acute COVID-19. The CDR3 coding sequence is TGTGCCAGCAGCCAGGGGGCACGGACGAATTCACCCCTCCACTTT. This encodes CASSQGARTNSPLHF.